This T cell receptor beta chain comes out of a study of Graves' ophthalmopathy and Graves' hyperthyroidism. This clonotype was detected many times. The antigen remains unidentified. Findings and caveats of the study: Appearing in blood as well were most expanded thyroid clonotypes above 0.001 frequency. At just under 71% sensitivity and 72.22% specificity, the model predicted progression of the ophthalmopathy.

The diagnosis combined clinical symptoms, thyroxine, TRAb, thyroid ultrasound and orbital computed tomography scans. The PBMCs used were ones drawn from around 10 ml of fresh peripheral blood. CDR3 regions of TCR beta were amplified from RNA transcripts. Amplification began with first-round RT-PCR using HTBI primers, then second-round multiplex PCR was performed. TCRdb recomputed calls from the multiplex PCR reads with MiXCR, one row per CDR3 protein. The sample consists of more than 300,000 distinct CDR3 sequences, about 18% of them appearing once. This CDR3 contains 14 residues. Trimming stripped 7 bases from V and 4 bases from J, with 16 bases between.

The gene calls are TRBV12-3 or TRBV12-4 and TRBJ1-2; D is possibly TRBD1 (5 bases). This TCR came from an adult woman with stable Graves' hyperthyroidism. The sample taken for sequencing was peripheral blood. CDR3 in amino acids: CASIRGQGTYGYTF. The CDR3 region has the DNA TGTGCCAGCATCCGGGGTCAGGGAACCTATGGCTACACCTTC.